The next 20 T cell receptor beta chains were all read from a single sample in a study of regulatory T cells in long-lasting Graves disease. Documented time point: newly diagnosed GD, antithyroid drugs for less than 3 months. The TCR library used RNA extracted from PBMCs. Building of the TCR beta libraries involved iRepertoire HTBI primers and Arm-PCR of CDR3 regions. TCRdb used MiXCR to reprocess the multiplex PCR reads, holding one entry per CDR3 protein. The top ten clones hold about 20% of a sample with just over 600,000 distinct CDR3 sequences, approximately 15% of them seen once. These same data were also listed under a study on T cells in Graves' hyperthyroidism and ophthalmopathy.

The sample was peripheral blood mononuclear cells (PBMCs), taken at new diagnosis, from a patient treated with antithyroid drugs. Receptors originate from a woman aged 30 to 39 with Graves disease.

This clonotype has at least ten counts. The rearrangement links TRBV7-2 to TRBJ1-1; 8 bases line up with TRBD1. The CDR3 has 16 amino acids. Germline CDR1 SGHTA, CDR2 FQGNSA. V gave up 3 bases and J gave up 1 base; unmatched junction bases: 7. CDR3 region: CASSFMSGGWNTEAFF. CDR3 DNA: TGTGCCAGCAGCTTTATGTCAGGGGGCTGGAACACTGAAGCTTTCTTT.

This clonotype has just a few counts. The chain combines TRBV20-1 with TRBJ2-7; 8 nucleotides match TRBD2. This CDR3 region has 15 residues. The germline gives CDR1 DFQATT, CDR2 SNEGSKA (reference sequence). V was pared by 4 bases and J by 2 bases, with 10 bases of the junction left unmatched. The CDR3 sequence: CSAKPGGGAAYEQYF. As DNA, the CDR3 is TGCAGTGCTAAGCCGGGGGGGGGTGCCGCCTACGAGCAGTACTTC.

This clonotype came up many times. The V and J genes are TRBV10-1 and TRBJ2-5, with 7 bases that match TRBD2. This CDR3 is built from 14 residues. Germline trimming cut 7 bases from V and 5 bases from J; bases unmatched to any gene: 10. Per germline, CDR1 WNHNN and CDR2 SYGVQD (reference sequence). This chain's CDR3 is CASMTGGALETQYF. CDR3 coding DNA: TGCGCCAGCATGACGGGAGGCGCCCTGGAGACCCAGTACTTC.

This clonotype showed up just a few times. The genes are TRBV5-1 and TRBJ2-2; no reliable D call. Trimming shortened V by 2 bases and J by 5 bases, and 16 bases separated the two germline ends. This CDR3 region has 16 residues. Germline CDR1 SGHRS, CDR2 YFSETQ. Here the CDR3 reads CASSLPQTWGTGELFF. The CDR3 nucleotides are TGCGCCAGCAGCTTACCCCAGACGTGGGGTACCGGGGAGCTGTTTTTT.

This clonotype was found a few times. This chain links TRBV6-4 with TRBJ2-1, with a weak D call TRBD1 (5 bases). There are 16 residues in the CDR3. The V gene's germline CDR1 is MRHNA and CDR2 SNTAGT. Between the trimmed V and J ends, which lost 8 bases and 2 bases, there was a span of 19 bases. CDR3 region: CASAADTIGPYNEQFF. The CDR3 nucleotides read TGTGCCAGCGCCGCGGACACGATCGGGCCCTACAATGAGCAGTTCTTC.

The sample holds many counts of this clonotype. This sequence joins TRBV30 and TRBJ1-4, with 7 bases identical to TRBD1. The germline V gene has CDR1 GTSNPN and CDR2 SVGIG (reference sequence). This CDR3 has 14 residues. The J segment lost 6 bases and the V segment lost 2 bases, leaving 6 bases of the junction unmatched. The CDR3 sequence: CAWSRTGGDEKLFF. CDR3 bases: TGTGCCTGGAGTCGGACAGGCGGGGATGAAAAACTGTTTTTT.

This clonotype was observed many times. This chain joins TRBV6-1 and TRBJ1-2; D is unresolved. Germline CDR1 MNHNS, CDR2 SASEGT. CDR3 length: 13 amino acids. Trimming removed 11 bases from V and 4 bases from J, with 17 bases in between. Written as DNA, the CDR3 is TGTGCCGTACAGAGGATCGCGGTCTATGGCTACACCTTC. It encodes CAVQRIAVYGYTF.

There are many counts of this clonotype. The genes are TRBV28 and TRBJ2-5; D is uncertain. V was cut by 2 bases and J by 4 bases, with 17 bases left in between. The length of the CDR3 is 16 residues. Germline V CDR1 and CDR2: MDHEN, SYDVKM. The CDR3 protein is CASSLGSGSMGETQYF. CDR3 bases: TGTGCCAGCAGTTTAGGATCGGGCTCAATGGGAGAGACCCAGTACTTC.

This clonotype showed up many times. V is TRBV7-9 and J is TRBJ2-7; 9 positions agree with TRBD1. The V and J ends lost 3 bases and 4 bases, in that order; junction bases with no gene match: 4. Germline V gene lookup returns CDR1 SEHNR and CDR2 FQNEAQ (reference sequence). This CDR3 comprises 14 residues. The CDR3 DNA reads TGTGCCAGCAGCTTGGGGACAGGGATGTACGAGCAGTACTTC. The encoded protein is CASSLGTGMYEQYF.

This clonotype has at least ten counts. The genes are TRBV2 and TRBJ2-7; TRBD2 matches 14 bases. Germline CDR1 and CDR2: SNHLY and FYNNEI. CDR3 length: 21 amino acids. Unmatched junction bases numbered 20, after V lost 4 bases and J lost 3 bases. The CDR3 DNA is TGTGCCAGCAGTGCTCAAGCAGGGCCGGGACTAGCGGGAGTTTATCTCTACGAGCAGTACTTC. Its protein product is CASSAQAGPGLAGVYLYEQYF.

This clonotype was counted many times. The chain is built from TRBV7-3 and TRBJ1-1; the match to TRBD1 covers 8 bases. J lost 6 bases, V lost 2 bases, and 2 bases had no gene match. The CDR3 runs 13 residues. Germline V lookup: CDR1 SGHTA, CDR2 FQGTGA. In DNA, the CDR3 is TGTGCCAGCAGCTTACAGGGGGCGGCTGAAGCTTTCTTT. It translates to CASSLQGAAEAFF.

This sequence joins TRBV6-2 or TRBV6-3 and TRBJ2-3; 11 bases match TRBD2. This CDR3 is built from 15 residues. Per the germline V gene, CDR1 is MNHEY and CDR2 is SVGEGT. V lost 6 bases, J lost 5 bases, and 7 bases stayed unmatched. The CDR3 bases are TGTGCCAGCAGACTACTAGCGGGAGCCGGAGATACGCAGTATTTT. Translating gives CASRLLAGAGDTQYF.

Only a few counts were recorded for this clonotype. This chain uses TRBV6-1 with TRBJ2-1; 7 bases align to TRBD1. The germline V gene encodes CDR1 MNHNS and CDR2 SASEGT. With 6 bases clipped from V and 5 bases from J, the junction kept 10 bases outside the gene matches. The CDR3 extends over 15 amino acids. CDR3 DNA sequence: TGTGCCAGCAGCCGAACACAGGGGTCAAACAATGAGCAGTTCTTC. It is translated as CASSRTQGSNNEQFF.

This clonotype appeared a few times. The CDR3 DNA follows: TGCAGTGCCACAAAAGGACTGTCTAGCCAAGAGACCCAGTACTTC. It yields the protein CSATKGLSSQETQYF. The chain carries TRBV20-1 and TRBJ2-5; D is possibly TRBD2 (5 bases). Germline CDR1 is DFQATT and CDR2 is SNEGSKA (reference sequence). The CDR3 is 15 residues long. The V end lost 6 bases, the J end lost 1 base, and 18 bases lay between the germline ends.

This clonotype appeared a few times. The rearrangement uses TRBV7-9 and TRBJ2-5, with D unclear. Germline V gene lookup returns CDR1 SEHNR and CDR2 FQNEAQ (reference sequence). The V and J ends lost 5 bases and 4 bases respectively, with 14 bases between them. CDR3 length equals 14 residues. The CDR3 DNA follows: TGTGCCAGCAGCGATCGTCCCGCACGAGAGACCCAGTACTTC. Translating it yields CASSDRPARETQYF. Supplemented by reference TRBV7-9 and TRBJ2-5, the full variable domain reads DTGVSQNPRHKITKRGQNVTFRCDPISEHNRLYWYRQTLGQGPEFLTYFQNEAQLEKSRLLSDRFSAERPKGSFSTLEIQRTEQGDSAMYLCASSDRPARETQYFGPGTRLLVL.

The V call is TRBV5-4, the J call TRBJ2-1, with TRBD1 matching over 8 bases. Germline CDR1 is SGHNT and CDR2 is YYREEE (reference sequence). V trimming: 4 bases; J trimming: 4 bases; junction bases outside the gene matches: 7. This CDR3 contains 15 residues. The CDR3 DNA follows: TGTGCCAGCAGCGTACCGGGACAGGCATACAATGAGCAGTTCTTC. This codes for CASSVPGQAYNEQFF.

This clonotype was recorded a few times. V is TRBV20-1 and J is TRBJ2-3; the D gene is possibly TRBD1 (6 bases). Trimming removed 5 bases at V and 0 bases at J, with 15 bases between. Per the germline V gene, CDR1 is DFQATT and CDR2 is SNEGSKA (reference sequence). CDR3 size: 15 residues. The CDR3 DNA follows: TGCAGTGCTCGCCCGGACAGCCGTAGCACAGATACGCAGTATTTT. Amino acid sequence: CSARPDSRSTDTQYF.

This clonotype was counted many times. CDR3 region: CASATSGRVSTDTQYF. The CDR3 nucleotides are TGTGCCAGCGCGACTAGCGGGAGGGTTAGCACAGATACGCAGTATTTT. The rearrangement links TRBV6-2 or TRBV6-3 to TRBJ2-3; TRBD2 aligns across 14 bases. The V gene end was trimmed by 8 bases and the J gene end by 0 bases; junction bases not matched to a gene: 4. The CDR3 sequence is 16 residues long. From germline, CDR1 is MNHEY and CDR2 SVGEGT.

This chain connects TRBV20-1 to TRBJ1-4; no reliable D call. The CDR3 is 16 amino acids. In germline, CDR1 is DFQATT, CDR2 SNEGSKA (reference sequence). V lost 0 bases and J lost 4, with 15 bases in between. This CDR3 is CSARDLVTRNNEKLFF. CDR3 DNA: TGCAGTGCTAGAGATCTAGTGACGAGAAATAATGAAAAACTGTTTTTT.

As for this clonotype: A single base separates this from a much larger clone, so it may be a read error. This chain joins TRBV20-1 and TRBJ2-5; D could derive from TRBD1 or TRBD2 (5 bases each). The CDR3 totals 14 residues. CDR1 is DFQATT and CDR2 is SNEGSKA in the germline V gene (reference sequence). With 6 bases removed from V and 4 bases from J, the gap between germline ends came to 18 bases. CDR3 in DNA: TGCAGTGCAGGACATGAATGGCGGGTAGAGACCCAGTACTTC. Its translation is CSAGHEWRVETQYF.